This T cell receptor beta chain was profiled in a study of blood T cell repertoires in COVID-19. Overall study context: The cDNA or gDNA used as material had been derived from T cells, B-cell-depleted T cells, or PBMCs.

With V trimmed by 8 bases and J by 4 bases, 10 bases remained unmatched. Germline V gene data show CDR1 as SGHVS and CDR2 as FQNEAQ. This CDR3 has 16 residues. Repertoires were generated with immunoSEQ multiplex PCR, while TCRdb's copy carries only in-frame clones and drops some. The table has approximately 250,000 clones, around 80% seen once. Each participant's cohort was designated according to participant-reported clinical history. The sample comprised PBMCs or T cells enriched from blood (not recorded which). This receptor was obtained from a man aged 30 to 39 with acute COVID-19. The chain carries TRBV7-8 and TRBJ2-2, with TRBD2 identical over 10 bases. In nucleotides, the CDR3 is TGTGCCAGCGGAGGAACTAGCGGGATATCCACCGGGGAGCTGTTTTTT. It specifies CASGGTSGISTGELFF.